This TCR beta chain appears in the sequencing data of a study of response to subunit inactivated influenza vaccine. This clonotype was counted only a few times. The antigen remains undetermined. The CDR3 sequence is 12 residues long. V was clipped by 7 bases and J by 2 bases, with 10 bases between them. In germline, CDR1 is DFQATT, CDR2 SNEGSKA (reference sequence). TCRdb redid the calling of the RT-PCR reads with MiXCR, one entry per CDR3 protein. Seen here are roughly 540,000 distinct CDR3 sequences, 20% to 25% observed once, and the top ten hold around 2.8%. Whole-study results and caveats: Each seasonal influenza vaccination recruits few new T cells, the authors suggested.

These data also featured in a second study, about T cells expressing NK-cell markers. That source reports: As the method of synthesis, 5'RACE template switching with UMIs yielded TCR beta cDNA. Sorted CD3+CD56-NKG2C+, CD3+CD56+NKG2C+ and CD3+CD56+NKG2C- T cells supplied the TCR beta repertoires. CD8+ T cells in 5 or 6 donors included dominant NKG2C+ clonotypes at about 1.0-8%. Whether expanded NKG2C-expressing T cell clones recognize HCMV is unknown.

This specimen consisted of CD4+ T cells sorted from PBMCs, obtained roughly 12 days after vaccination. This chain joins TRBV20-1 and TRBJ2-3, with D possibly TRBD2 on 5 matching bases. This TCR was recovered from a man aged 50 to 59 who received an inactivated influenza vaccine. The DNA for the CDR3 is TGCAGTGGAGGGCAAAACACAGATACGCAGTATTTT. Its protein is CSGGQNTDTQYF.